The sequence of this T cell receptor beta chain was determined in a study of blood T cells in healthy people across ages. The CDR3 is 15 amino acids. With 0 bases removed from V and 1 base from J, the gap between germline ends came to 12 bases. Germline assignment: CDR1 DFQATT and CDR2 SNEGSKA (reference sequence). Together with a sample-barcoded 5' primer, a J-beta primer mix was included in a second PCR lasting about 7 to 11 cycles. TCRdb re-analysed the 5' RACE reads in MiXCR, keeping a single row per CDR3 protein. The repertoire holds 1,100,000 or so distinct CDR3 sequences, with 35% to 50% as singletons.

The TCR originated in a woman aged 55-69 years in good health. The specimen sequenced was blood. The rearrangement joins TRBV20-1 to TRBJ1-1; D gene uncertain. The chain's CDR3 is CSARDPGQRNTEAFF. The CDR3, as DNA: TGCAGTGCTAGAGATCCCGGGCAGAGGAACACTGAAGCTTTCTTT.